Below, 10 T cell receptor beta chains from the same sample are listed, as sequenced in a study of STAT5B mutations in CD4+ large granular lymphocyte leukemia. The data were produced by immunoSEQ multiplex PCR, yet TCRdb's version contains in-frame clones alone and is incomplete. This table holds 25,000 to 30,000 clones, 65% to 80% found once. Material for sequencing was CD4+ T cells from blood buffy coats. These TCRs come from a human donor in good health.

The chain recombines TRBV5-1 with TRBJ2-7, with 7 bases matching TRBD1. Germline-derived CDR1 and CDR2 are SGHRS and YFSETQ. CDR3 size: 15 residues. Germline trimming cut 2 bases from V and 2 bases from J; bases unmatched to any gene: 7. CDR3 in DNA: TGCGCCAGCAGCTTCGTCGTCGGGACAGCCTACGAGCAGTACGTC. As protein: CASSFVVGTAYEQYV.

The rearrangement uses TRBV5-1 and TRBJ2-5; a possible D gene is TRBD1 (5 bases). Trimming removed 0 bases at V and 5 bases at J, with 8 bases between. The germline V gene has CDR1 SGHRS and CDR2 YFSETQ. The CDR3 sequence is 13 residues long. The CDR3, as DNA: TGCGCCAGCAGCTTGGAGGGGTTGGAGACCCAGTACTTC. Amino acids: CASSLEGLETQYF.

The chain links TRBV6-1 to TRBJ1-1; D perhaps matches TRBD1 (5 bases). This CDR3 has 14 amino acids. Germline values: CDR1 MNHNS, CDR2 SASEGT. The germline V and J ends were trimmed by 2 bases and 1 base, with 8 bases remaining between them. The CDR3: CASSEQGPNTEAFF. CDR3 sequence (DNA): TGTGCCAGCAGTGAACAGGGTCCGAACACTGAAGCTTTCTTT.

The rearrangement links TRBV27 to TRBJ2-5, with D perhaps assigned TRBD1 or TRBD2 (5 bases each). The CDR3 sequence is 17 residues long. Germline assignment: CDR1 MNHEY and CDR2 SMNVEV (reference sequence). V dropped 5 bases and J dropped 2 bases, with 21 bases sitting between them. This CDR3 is CASSPVGLRRGQETQYF. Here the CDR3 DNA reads TGTGCCAGCAGTCCGGTGGGGCTCCGCCGAGGGCAAGAGACCCAGTACTTC.

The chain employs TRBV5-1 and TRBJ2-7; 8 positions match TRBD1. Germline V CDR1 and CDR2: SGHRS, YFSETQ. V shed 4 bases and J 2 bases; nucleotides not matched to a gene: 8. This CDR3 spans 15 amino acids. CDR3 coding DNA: TGCGCCAGCAGCGCAGGACAGGGCAGGACCTACGAGCAGTACTTC. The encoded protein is CASSAGQGRTYEQYF. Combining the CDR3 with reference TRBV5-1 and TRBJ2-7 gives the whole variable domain KAGVTQTPRYLIKTRGQQVTLSCSPISGHRSVSWYQQTPGQGLQFLFEYFSETQRNKGNFPGRFSGRQFSNSRSEMNVSTLELGDSALYLCASSAGQGRTYEQYFGPGTRLTVT.

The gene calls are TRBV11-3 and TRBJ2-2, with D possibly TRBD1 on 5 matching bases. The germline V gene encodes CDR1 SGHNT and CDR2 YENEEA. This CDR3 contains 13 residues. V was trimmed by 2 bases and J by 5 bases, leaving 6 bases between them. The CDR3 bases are TGTGCCAGCAGCTTACAGGGTACCGGGGAGCTGTTTTTT. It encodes CASSLQGTGELFF.

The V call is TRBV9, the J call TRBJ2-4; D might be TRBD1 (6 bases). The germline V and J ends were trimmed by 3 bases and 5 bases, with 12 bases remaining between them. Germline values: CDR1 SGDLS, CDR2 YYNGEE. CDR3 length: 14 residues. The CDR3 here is CASSARDNENIQYF. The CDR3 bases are TGTGCCAGCAGCGCCCGGGACAACGAAAACATTCAGTACTTC.

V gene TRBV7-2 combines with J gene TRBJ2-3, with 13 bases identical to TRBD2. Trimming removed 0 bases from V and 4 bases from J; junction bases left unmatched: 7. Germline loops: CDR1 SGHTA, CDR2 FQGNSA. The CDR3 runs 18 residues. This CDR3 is CASSLAHGLAGAPDTQYF. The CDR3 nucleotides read TGTGCCAGCAGCTTAGCCCACGGACTAGCGGGGGCCCCAGATACGCAGTATTTT.

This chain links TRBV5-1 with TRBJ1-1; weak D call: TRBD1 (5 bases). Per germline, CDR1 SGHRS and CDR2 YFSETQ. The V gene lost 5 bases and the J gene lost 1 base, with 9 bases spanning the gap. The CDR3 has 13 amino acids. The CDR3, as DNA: TGCGCCAGCAGGACCCAGGGGAACACTGAAGCTTTCTTT. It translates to CASRTQGNTEAFF.

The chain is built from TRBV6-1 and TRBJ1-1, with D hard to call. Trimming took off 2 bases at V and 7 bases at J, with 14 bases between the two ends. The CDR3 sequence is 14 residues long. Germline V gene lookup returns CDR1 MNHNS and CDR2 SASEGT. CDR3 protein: CASSEKGRTYEAFF. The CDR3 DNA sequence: TGTGCCAGCAGTGAAAAGGGTCGGACGTATGAAGCTTTCTTT.